This TCR beta chain stems from a study of tissue T cells after allogeneic stem cell transplantation. The study's findings and limits: Only a limited share of tissue TCRs appeared in blood or spleen. Shared clones across patients were few; motif clustering revealed tissue-specific shared signatures. Within patients, tissue anatomy strongly shaped TCR repertoire composition.

Points on this clone: Its antigen is undetermined. Gene and germline names: mouse. The read ends 1 residue early relative to the CDR3; the germline J gene fills the gap.

The time point was: mouse harvest day 7 after allogeneic transplant. Each mouse received 10^7 T-cell-depleted marrow cells plus 10^6 splenic CD5+ T cells by tail vein. Tissues came from B6→BALB/c major-mismatch GVHD mice at day 7 or 14. V was clipped by 6 bases and J by 3 bases; unmatched bases: 3. Germline values: CDR1 KGHPV, CDR2 FQNQEV (reference sequence). The CDR3 has 13 residues. Repertoires were generated with immunoSEQ multiplex PCR, while TCRdb's copy carries only in-frame clones and drops some. The data contain several thousand clones, under 50% of them singletons. This receptor was identified in a female BALB/c mouse given C57BL/6 T cells with graft-versus-host disease after an allogeneic hematopoietic cell transplant. Specimen: gut tissue. The V call is TRBV26, the J call TRBJ2-4; 7 nucleotides match TRBD2. CDR3 loop: CASSSLGQNTLYF. CDR3 DNA (partial): TGTGCCAGCAGCTCACTGGGGCAAAACACCTTGTAC.